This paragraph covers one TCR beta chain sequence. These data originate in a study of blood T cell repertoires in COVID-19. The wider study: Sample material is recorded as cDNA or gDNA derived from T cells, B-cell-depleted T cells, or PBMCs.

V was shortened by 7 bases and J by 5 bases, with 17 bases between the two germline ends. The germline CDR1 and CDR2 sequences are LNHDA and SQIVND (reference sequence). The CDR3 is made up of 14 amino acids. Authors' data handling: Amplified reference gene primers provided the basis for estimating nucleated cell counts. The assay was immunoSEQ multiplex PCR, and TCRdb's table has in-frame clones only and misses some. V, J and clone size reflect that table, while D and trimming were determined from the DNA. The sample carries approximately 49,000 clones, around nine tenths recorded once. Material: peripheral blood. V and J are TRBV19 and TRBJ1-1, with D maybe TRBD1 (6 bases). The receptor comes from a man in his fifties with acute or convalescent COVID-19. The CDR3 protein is CASTERGWLTEAFF. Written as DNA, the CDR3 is TGTGCCAGTACCGAGAGGGGGTGGTTAACTGAAGCTTTCTTT. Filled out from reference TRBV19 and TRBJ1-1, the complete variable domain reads DGGITQSPKYLFRKEGQNVTLSCEQNLNHDAMYWYRQDPGQGLRLIYYSQIVNDFQKGDIAEGYSVSREKKESFPLTVTSAQKNPTAFYLCASTERGWLTEAFFGQGTRLTVV.